This T cell receptor (beta chain) was observed in a study of liver allograft versus peripheral blood T cells. Overall study: Transplanted livers and recipients' peripheral blood had their T cell receptor repertoires compared.

TCRdb itself ran the reads through MiXCR, one entry per CDR3 protein. The profile shows 7,900 or so distinct CDR3 sequences, roughly 18% of them singletons. Germline CDR1 GTSNPN, CDR2 SVGIG (reference sequence). V lost 2 bases and J lost 1, with 11 bases in between. The CDR3 has 14 residues. By proportion, this clonotype is medium-sized. The V gene is TRBV30, the J gene TRBJ1-1; D is uncertain. This receptor was taken from a human patient who had a liver transplant. Some T cells could come from the graft donor. CDR3: CAWSKLSKNTEAFF. CDR3 in DNA: TGTGCCTGGAGTAAGTTAAGTAAGAACACTGAAGCTTTCTTT.